Each of the 4 T cell receptor beta chains below was sequenced from the same sample in a study of T cell responses to AZD1222 COVID-19 vaccine. Some clones are missing from TCRdb's copy, which holds only in-frame ones; the method was immunoSEQ multiplex PCR. The repertoire holds tens of thousands of clones, approximately 90% seen once, with around 5.2% in the top ten. The sample was peripheral blood, taken on day 0 of MenACWY control vaccination. Every receptor here comes from an adult in good health.

The chain carries TRBV28 and TRBJ1-2, with D maybe TRBD1 (5 bases). CDR3 length: 14 residues. The germline V and J ends were trimmed by 3 bases and 2 bases, with 10 bases remaining between them. Germline CDR1 and CDR2: MDHEN and SYDVKM. CDR3 nucleotide sequence: TGTGCCAGCAGTTTGGGGCCCCCCAACTATGGCTACACCTTC. Translation gives CASSLGPPNYGYTF.

This clone was seen a handful of times. The chain uses TRBV27 and TRBJ2-7, with D perhaps matching TRBD1 (5 bases). The length of the CDR3 is 14 residues. With 7 bases removed from V and 0 bases from J, the gap between germline ends came to 13 bases. The germline gives CDR1 MNHEY, CDR2 SMNVEV (reference sequence). DNA of the CDR3: TGTGCCAGCATGCCAGGCAGGGACTCCTACGAGCAGTACTTC. The encoded protein is CASMPGRDSYEQYF.

V gene TRBV11-1 combines with J gene TRBJ1-1, with D unclear. Germline V gene sequence: CDR1 SGHAT, CDR2 FQDESV (reference sequence). The CDR3 runs 13 residues. Trimming cost V 1 base and J 11 bases, with 14 bases left between them. CDR3 sequence: CASSLEEGIEAFF. The CDR3 nucleotides read TGTGCCAGCAGCTTAGAGGAGGGAATAGAGGCTTTCTTT.

V and J are TRBV5-5 and TRBJ1-4; the match to TRBD1 covers 9 bases. The V gene end was trimmed by 4 bases and the J gene end by 11 bases; junction bases not matched to a gene: 9. CDR1 is SGHKS and CDR2 is YYEKEE in the germline V gene (reference sequence). The CDR3 consists of 14 residues. The CDR3 DNA reads TGTGCCAGCAGCCTTGACAGGGGGATGGGGAAACTGTTTTTT. This codes for CASSLDRGMGKLFF.